The TCR beta chain described here comes from a study of shared clonotypes between healthy human individuals (TCRdb year 2020). Regarding the complete study: A few men and a couple of women, aged 18 to 49 years, made up the cohort. For each donor, CD4 naive and CD4 memory were each run on three plates, CD8 naive on two plates, and CD8 memory on one plate. Blood TCR repertoires of five healthy adults were deeply sequenced to estimate repertoire size and the extent of clonotype sharing between individuals. To increase sequencing depth and limit assay-specific biases, different laboratories used diverse techniques to prepare libraries and sequence TCR repertoires. Leukapheresis yielded between about 0.85 and 9 billion PBMCs per donor.

Comment on this clone: It has no known antigen specificity. Base qualities are not at hand, and no much larger clone is one base apart.

General conclusions and limits of the study: Only blood was sampled, and tissue TCR repertoires likely differ from those in blood. Based on pairwise subsampling, the degree of clonotype sharing among donors was expected to be affected by sequencing depth. Estimated clonotype richness was generally larger for naive than for memory subsets. Even with the large sequencing depth, rarefaction of the sorted-subset datasets indicated that sequencing was incomplete. Compared with non-shared clonotypes, the clonotypes found in all four sorted-subset donors had higher generation probabilities. When four donors were compared, the shared fraction of clonotypes was 5% to 6.5% for naive CD4, around 4% for naive CD8, roughly 2.5% for memory CD4, and 0.4% for memory CD8. The small number of donors limited the genetic and exposure-history diversity represented.

The CDR3 numbers 16 residues from cysteine through phenylalanine. Kept here is only the CDR3 DNA, which spans 48 bases and is read in frame from base 1. The donors were healthy, HIV-negative adults with no recently reported acute infections or vaccinations. Every donor was a Caucasian adult residing in Nashville, Tennessee, USA. Magnetic negative selection was used to enrich CD4+ T cells, after which naive cells were positively selected on CD45RA and the negative fraction became the memory subset. Blood was collected by leukapheresis, and PBMCs were isolated by Ficoll-Histopaque density gradient centrifugation and then cryopreserved in liquid nitrogen vapor phase. Analytical flow cytometry was used to check the purity and quantity of each magnetically sorted T cell population. Each sorted fraction had its genomic DNA isolated and then quantified by UV absorbance on a Nanodrop 2000c. Using the deep immunoSEQ assay, TCR CDR3 regions were amplified from genomic DNA by multiplex PCR. Genomic DNA extracted from each cell subset was distributed evenly over all wells of several immunoSEQ 96-well plates, and each plate served as one replicate. For sorted subsets, around 200 ng genomic DNA, equal to tens of thousands of T cell genomes, was loaded into each replicate PCR. The purified libraries were quantified using a Qubit 3.0 fluorometer, sized with a Bioanalyzer 2100, and then quantified again using the KAPA Library Quantification kit. Every immunoSEQ 96-well plate was sequenced on a separate single-read 150-cycle Illumina NextSeq 550 flow cell. In the paper's pipeline: Because the immunoSEQ output included only junctional sequences and no quality scores, the filtering could not be the same as the filtering used for full-length reads. Sequences were annotated with PyIR, a Python wrapper for IgBLAST v1.9, and V/J genes and CDR3 were assigned using IMGT germline references. Any read was removed if the V/J assignment was weak (E-value above 1e-6), the CDR3 was missing, or the read contained stop codons, out-of-frame junctions, or ambiguous translated residues. V3J clonotypes were defined as sequences sharing an identical inferred V gene, J gene, and CDR3 amino acid sequence. To compute the percentage overlap between repertoires, the number of shared unique clonotypes was divided by the size of the smaller repertoire. Three approaches were used to assess repertoire richness: RTK rarefaction, the Chao1 estimator, and Recon v2.1 estimates of unobserved clonotypes. OLGA was used to compute generation probabilities for all TCRbeta clonotypes that the gDNA method yielded from a handful of donors. The table comes from immuneACCESS by way of TCRdb, which keeps in-frame sequences with V and J called. Part of the clones is missing from these tables; in studies checked, under half for an unresolved V gene and the rest for unknown reasons. The DNA was the basis for D and trimming; V, J and clone size are from that table. The sample contains roughly 2.5 million clones, around 90% of them found a single time. The ten largest clones represent roughly 0.13% of the sample.

The chain couples TRBV21-1 to TRBJ2-3; the tabulated D call, TRBD1, remains unverified against the DNA. TRBV21-1 is designated a pseudogene. This receptor was obtained from a man aged 18 to 29 in good health. The specimen sequenced was naive CD4+ T cells sorted from blood. This specimen's cell subset or site label, interpreted: CD45RA+ positively selected. The nucleotides read TGTGCCAGCGGGACAGGGCCTAACATCAGCACAGATACGCAGTATTTT. It translates to CASGTGPNISTDTQYF.